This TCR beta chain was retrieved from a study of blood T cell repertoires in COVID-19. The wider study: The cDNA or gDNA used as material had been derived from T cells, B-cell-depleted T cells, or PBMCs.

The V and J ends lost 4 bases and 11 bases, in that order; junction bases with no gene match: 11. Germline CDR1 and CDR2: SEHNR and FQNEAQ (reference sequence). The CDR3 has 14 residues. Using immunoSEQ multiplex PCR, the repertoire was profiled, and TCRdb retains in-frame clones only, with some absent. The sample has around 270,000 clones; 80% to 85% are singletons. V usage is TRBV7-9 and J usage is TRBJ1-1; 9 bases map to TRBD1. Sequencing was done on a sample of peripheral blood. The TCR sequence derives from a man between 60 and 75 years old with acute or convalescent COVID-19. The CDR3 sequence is CASSSGQGLAGAFF. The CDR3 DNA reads TGTGCCAGCAGCTCGGGACAGGGCCTCGCTGGGGCTTTCTTT.